The T cell receptor beta chain described here comes from a study of T cell repertoires in cytomegalovirus infection. TCRdb redid the calling of the reads with MiXCR, one entry per CDR3 protein. The sample contains approximately 400,000 distinct CDR3 sequences, roughly 30% of which appear only once. After removal of 5 bases from V and 2 bases from J, the junction contained 7 bases not matched to a gene. CDR3 length equals 16 residues. The germline gives CDR1 SGHNT, CDR2 YYREEE (reference sequence). Study outcomes and limitations: In two of eight donors, the top clonotype was HLA-C-restricted CMV-specific.

This clonotype is a singleton in its sample. Its target is unknown. The gene calls are TRBV5-4 and TRBJ2-2; 9 bases fit TRBD2. Sequenced: PBMCs. The sequence was collected from a human donor in good health (CMV status not recorded). Some clones in this sample may be carry-over from other donors' samples. In nucleotides, the CDR3 is TGTGCCAGCAGGATGGGGCTAGCGGGAAACACCGGGGAGCTGTTTTTT. Protein product: CASRMGLAGNTGELFF.